This T cell receptor (beta chain) emerged from a study of T cells in Graves' hyperthyroidism and ophthalmopathy. Patients showing uncontrolled infection, other autoimmune disease, pregnancy or lactation were ineligible. This clonotype was seen ten or more times. Its antigen remains unidentified. General study findings and limits: Stable hyperthyroidism was told apart from ophthalmopathy by a model built on 13 V-J features.

Trimming removed 5 bases from V and 3 bases from J, with 14 bases in between. This CDR3 spans 16 amino acids. Amplification yielded TCR beta CDR3 regions, with RNA transcripts as the source. First-round RT-PCR of the TCR CDR3 relied on the HTBI primer set. TCRdb reprocessed the multiplex PCR reads with MiXCR, giving one entry per CDR3 protein. The repertoire holds about 350,000 distinct CDR3 sequences, with roughly 15% as singletons. Sequencing was performed on blood. This rearrangement joins TRBV12-3 or TRBV12-4 to TRBJ1-6; D may be TRBD1 (5 bases). The TCR was taken from a woman in her forties with Graves' ophthalmopathy. The CDR3 reads CASSPQGGSYNSPLHF. The CDR3 nucleotides read TGTGCCAGCAGTCCGCAGGGTGGGAGCTATAATTCACCCCTCCACTTT.